The subject of this entry is one T cell receptor beta chain. This entry comes from a study of blood T cell repertoires in COVID-19. For the study at large: From the United States, Italy and Spain came samples of acute and convalescent COVID-19.

Authors' data handling: Nucleated cell counts were estimated from reference gene primer amplification. The data were produced by immunoSEQ multiplex PCR, yet TCRdb's version contains in-frame clones alone and is incomplete. From that table come the V and J calls and clone size; the DNA was used to work out D and trimming. The sample has 310,000 or so clones, around nine tenths seen once; the top ten hold about 3.9%. The receptor comes from a woman aged 45-60 years with active or convalescent COVID-19. The sequenced sample was peripheral blood.

DNA for the CDR3: TGCGCCAGCAGCCAAGATTTAAGGCAGGGGGATGAAAAACTGTTTTTT. Encoded protein: CASSQDLRQGDEKLFF. The chain is built from TRBV4-3 and TRBJ1-4; 7 positions agree with TRBD1. From germline, CDR1 is LGHNA and CDR2 YSLEER. The V gene end was trimmed by 0 bases and the J gene end by 6 bases; junction bases not matched to a gene: 7. This CDR3 region has 16 residues.